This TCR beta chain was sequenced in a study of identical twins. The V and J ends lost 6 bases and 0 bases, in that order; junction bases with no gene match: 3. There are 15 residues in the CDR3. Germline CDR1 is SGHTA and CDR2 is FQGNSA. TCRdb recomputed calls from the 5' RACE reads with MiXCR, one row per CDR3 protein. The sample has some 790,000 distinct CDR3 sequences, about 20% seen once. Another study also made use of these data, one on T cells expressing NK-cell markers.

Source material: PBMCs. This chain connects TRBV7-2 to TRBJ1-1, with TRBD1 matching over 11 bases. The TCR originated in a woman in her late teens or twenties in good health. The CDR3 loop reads CASRGTGGLNTEAFF. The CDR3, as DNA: TGTGCCAGCAGAGGGACAGGGGGATTGAACACTGAAGCTTTCTTT.